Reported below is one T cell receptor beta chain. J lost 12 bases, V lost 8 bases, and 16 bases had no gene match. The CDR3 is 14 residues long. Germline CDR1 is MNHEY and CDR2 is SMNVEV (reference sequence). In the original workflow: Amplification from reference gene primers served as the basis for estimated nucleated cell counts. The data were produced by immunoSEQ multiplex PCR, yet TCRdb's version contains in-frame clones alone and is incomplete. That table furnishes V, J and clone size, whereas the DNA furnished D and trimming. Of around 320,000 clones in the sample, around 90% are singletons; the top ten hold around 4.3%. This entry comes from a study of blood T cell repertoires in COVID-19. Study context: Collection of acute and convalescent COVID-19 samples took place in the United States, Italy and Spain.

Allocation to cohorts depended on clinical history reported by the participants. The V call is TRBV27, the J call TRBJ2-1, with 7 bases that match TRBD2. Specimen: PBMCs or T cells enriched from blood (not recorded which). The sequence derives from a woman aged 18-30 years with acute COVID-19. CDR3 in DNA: TGTGCCAGCTCCCCAGGCGGGAGTATGCAGCGGCAGTTCTTC. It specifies CASSPGGSMQRQFF.